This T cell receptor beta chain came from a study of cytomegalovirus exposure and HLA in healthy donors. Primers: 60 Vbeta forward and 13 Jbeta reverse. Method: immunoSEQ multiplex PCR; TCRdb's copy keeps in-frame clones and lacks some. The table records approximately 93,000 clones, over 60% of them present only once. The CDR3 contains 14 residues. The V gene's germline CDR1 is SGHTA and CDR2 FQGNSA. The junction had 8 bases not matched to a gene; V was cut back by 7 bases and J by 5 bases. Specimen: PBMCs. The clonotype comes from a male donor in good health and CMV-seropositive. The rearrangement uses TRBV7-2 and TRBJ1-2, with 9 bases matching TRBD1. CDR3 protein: CASTTGGAYYGYTF. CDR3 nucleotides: TGTGCCAGCACCACAGGGGGCGCGTATTATGGCTACACCTTC.